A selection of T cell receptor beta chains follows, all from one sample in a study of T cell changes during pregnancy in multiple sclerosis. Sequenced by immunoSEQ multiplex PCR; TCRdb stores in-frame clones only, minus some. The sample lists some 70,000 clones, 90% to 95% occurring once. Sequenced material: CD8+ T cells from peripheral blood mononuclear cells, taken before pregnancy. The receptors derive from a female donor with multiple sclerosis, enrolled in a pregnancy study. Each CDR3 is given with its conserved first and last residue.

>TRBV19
CASSGPGTGAYEQYF
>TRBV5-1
CASSGGRSNTEAFF
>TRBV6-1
CASLEDYGYTF
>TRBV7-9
CASSLEQGSGYTF
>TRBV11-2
CASSSFEQYF
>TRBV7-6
CASSSPGAGAGEQYF
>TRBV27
CASSSSGTPGGVPQHF
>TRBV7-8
CASSLSNYNEQFF
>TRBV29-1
CSILVGSGGKYF
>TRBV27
CASSLQGRYNEQFF
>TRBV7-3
CASGPTGTSYGYTF
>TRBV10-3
CAISDSRTGVRNEQFF
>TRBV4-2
CASSQDREVSNQPQHF
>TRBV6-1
CASSELGGDTDTQYF
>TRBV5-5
CASTPWSDNQPQHF
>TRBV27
CASKMGGGGSYEQYF
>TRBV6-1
CASSEARWEVNEKLFF
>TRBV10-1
CATAAGDSGANVLTF
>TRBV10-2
CASRAGGITDTQYF
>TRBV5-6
CASSLVLAEQETQYF
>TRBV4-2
CASSQVTGDQFF
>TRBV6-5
CASQVGTTIYF
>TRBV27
CASSKDSDYGYTF
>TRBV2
CASSVTDTESSGNTIYF
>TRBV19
CASSPGGGTPYEQYF
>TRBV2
CASSGTEGYTF
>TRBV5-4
CASSLPGGTSYNEQFF
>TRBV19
CASSPSEQETQYF
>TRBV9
CASSGDSRTNYGYTF
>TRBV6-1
CAIGSGRDTGELFF
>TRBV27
CASSGVQDTQYF
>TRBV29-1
CSAEDRGYTEAFF